The TCR beta chain described here comes from a study of human T cells and chemical hapten exposure (dated by TCRdb to about 2021). General notes on the study: For sensitization, 2% DPC in acetone was applied to a roughly 2 cm by roughly 2 cm area of upper inner arm skin. The patient cohort, mostly female, included alopecia areata with under or over 50% scalp involvement, alopecia totalis and alopecia universalis. Patch testing was done on the upper back using Finn chambers containing 0.01% DPC, and results were scored after 6 days according to International Contact Dermatitis Research Group standards. For TCR sequencing, blood came from over 25 alopecia patients at anywhere from one to four time points (pre-sensitization, 2, 6 and 24 weeks). Patient blood was sampled pre-sensitization (week 0) and at 2, 6 and about 24 weeks after DPC sensitization. The libraries were sequenced as a pool, and the TCR yield per sample differed mostly because of small variations in library volumes within the pool. In alopecia patients, the study followed how the peripheral blood TCR repertoire changed in vivo over primary and secondary sensitization to diphenylcyclopropenone (DPC), a hapten. Throughout the roughly 25-week study period, patients were also given weekly therapeutic DPC doses on the scalp.

This clonotype was recorded a few times. This clone's antigen is unknown. Nothing much larger sits one base from this clone, and base qualities are not available. Receptors were amplified or captured by RACE. The reads were generated on a NextSeq 500. During library preparation, unique molecular identifiers were attached to individual cDNA molecules so that TCRs could be counted in a quantitative, reproducible way. For every blood RNA sample, sequencing covered both the TCR alpha and TCR beta chains. The authors' pipeline ran thus. The median number of TCRs per sample was 85,000 to 100,000, ranging from roughly 23,224 to 690,600. V, J and CDR3 annotation of the TCR reads was performed with the Decombinator software suite. To make PS versus PT1 abundance plots, every sample was subsampled to the same number of TCRs (28,000). Expanded TCRs were defined as absent before sensitization and observed at least eight times at the 2-week time point. TCRdb handled the public reads itself, with Q25 trimming in fastp and clone calling in MiXCR, and kept productive beta chains. Identical CDR3 proteins give one entry, which carries the most common genes and DNA. The V and J calls here are based on TCRdb, not the publication. Counted in this sample were about 68,000 distinct CDR3 sequences; over 9.5% of them appeared once. Of the sample, 4% to 6% is held by the ten largest clones.

Overall study outcomes, separate from this receptor: Significantly more large CDR3 similarity clusters were formed by expanded TCRs than by pre-sensitization or healthy control sets, consistent with antigen-driven responses. After repeated subsampling, the strength of the expansion versus patch-test correlation and the threshold at which it became significant changed. All patients had alopecia, a presumed autoimmune disease, so their immune response might differ from that of healthy individuals. DPC sensitization did not change the number of TCRs with a frequency above 1 in 1000, and there was no evidence of changes in global repertoire structure. The number of PT1 expanded TCRs positively correlated with patch test score, significant at thresholds 8, 16 and 32 but not 4.

What the time point label conveys for this sample: pre-sensitization, week 0. Sample treatment or condition, as interpreted from the label and publication: therapeutic diphenylcyclopropenone sensitization with weekly scalp DPC. At each patch-test visit, blood was drawn before the patch test was applied. Patients were considered eligible if aged 18 to 70, diagnosed with alopecia and deemed suitable for DPC therapy, and patients were excluded if pregnant. Unfractionated whole blood was collected in Tempus Blood RNA tubes, and total RNA was extracted from that blood. The germline V and J ends show losses of 1 base and 0 bases respectively, and no gene match explains 8 bases of the junction. From the cysteine up to the phenylalanine, the CDR3 has a length of 18 residues. Just CDR3 DNA is preserved here, 54 bases in frame from base 1. The germline V gene (reference sequence) yields DFQATT for CDR1 and SNEGSKA for CDR2.

The sequence joins TRBV20-1 to TRBJ1-5, and 11 junctional nucleotides match TRBD1. The sequence was obtained from a woman in her forties or fifties with alopecia areata. Some clones in this sample may be carry-over from other donors' samples. The specimen was whole blood, collected in connection with sensitization to the hapten diphenylcyclopropenone (DPC). The DNA sequence is as follows: TGCAGTGCTAGAGTGCTGCGGACAGGGGGCCTTAGCAATCAGCCCCAGCATTTT. Translated, this is CSARVLRTGGLSNQPQHF.